These 18 T cell receptor beta chains were all obtained from the same sample, sequenced in a study of patients and donors after allogeneic stem cell transplantation. MiXCR was run by TCRdb on the RT-PCR reads, yielding one entry per CDR3 protein. This table holds hundreds of thousands of distinct CDR3 sequences, approximately 16% found once. Sequencing was performed on blood, either unsorted or a sorted T cell fraction (not recorded which). The receptor set was obtained from a human donor who was either an allogeneic HSCT recipient or a stem cell or donor lymphocyte infusion donor (not recorded which). It is not recorded whose cells these are; they may come from a transplant donor.

The chain employs TRBV12-3 or TRBV12-4 and TRBJ1-2, with D unresolved. V was trimmed by 6 bases and J by 8 bases, leaving 10 bases between them. This CDR3 is 11 amino acids long. The CDR3 reads CASRKQRGYTF. The CDR3 coding sequence is TGTGCCAGCAGGAAACAGAGAGGCTACACCTTC.

In this sample, this clonotype turned up a few times. The V and J genes are TRBV2 and TRBJ2-7; D not resolved. V was pared by 4 bases and J by 5 bases, with 15 bases between. CDR1 SNHLY and CDR2 FYNNEI come from the germline V gene. The CDR3 sequence is 14 residues long. Here the CDR3 reads CASSAPPRRNEQYF. The DNA for the CDR3 is TGTGCCAGCAGTGCCCCTCCACGCCGGAACGAGCAGTACTTC.

This clonotype was seen only a few times. This sequence joins TRBV12-3 or TRBV12-4 and TRBJ2-7; 11 positions agree with TRBD2. CDR3 size: 17 residues. With 0 bases clipped from V and 0 bases from J, the junction kept 4 bases outside the gene matches. The CDR3 sequence: CASSLARLAGPSYEQYF. CDR3 in DNA: TGTGCCAGCAGTTTAGCGCGACTAGCGGGACCCTCCTACGAGCAGTACTTC.

This clonotype was recorded a few times. J is TRBJ2-3 and V is TRBV6-1; TRBD1 aligns across 8 bases. This CDR3 is built from 14 residues. V was pared by 10 bases and J by 5 bases, with 11 bases of the junction left unmatched. The germline V gene has CDR1 MNHNS and CDR2 SASEGT. DNA for the CDR3: TGTGCCACCACCCAGACAGGGGCTGGAGATACGCAGTATTTT. Its protein product is CATTQTGAGDTQYF.

This clonotype was seen at least ten times. The V and J genes are TRBV5-1 and TRBJ1-1, with a tentative D call TRBD1 (5 bases). V lost 2 bases, J lost 2 bases, and 7 bases lay in between. The CDR3 covers 13 residues. Germline V gene sequence: CDR1 SGHRS, CDR2 YFSETQ. CDR3 in amino acids: CASSLDSNTEAFF. DNA for the CDR3: TGCGCCAGCAGCTTAGACAGTAACACTGAAGCTTTCTTT. The variable domain in full, with the rest retrieved from reference TRBV5-1 and TRBJ1-1, is KAGVTQTPRYLIKTRGQQVTLSCSPISGHRSVSWYQQTPGQGLQFLFEYFSETQRNKGNFPGRFSGRQFSNSRSEMNVSTLELGDSALYLCASSLDSNTEAFFGQGTRLTVV.

V gene TRBV5-5 combines with J gene TRBJ1-5, with unresolved D. Per germline, CDR1 SGHKS and CDR2 YYEKEE (reference sequence). Trimming removed 0 bases at V and 13 bases at J, with 20 bases between. CDR3 length: 15 amino acids. The CDR3 nucleotides read TGTGCCAGCAGCTTGGAGAGGGCCCTAAATCAGCATCAGCATTTT. Translating gives CASSLERALNQHQHF.

V usage is TRBV3-1 and J usage is TRBJ2-7, with TRBD1 matching over 11 bases. Losses at the gene ends were 8 bases for V and 5 bases for J; bases not matched to a gene: 8. Germline CDR1 LGHDT, CDR2 YNNKEL (reference sequence). This CDR3 comprises 14 residues. Here the CDR3 DNA reads TGTGCCAGCCGAGGACAGGGGGCCGTCAACGAGCAGTACTTC. Translated, it gives CASRGQGAVNEQYF.

For the CDR3, the DNA is TGTGCCAGCAGTTTATTTCCGGGGGCATCCCCAGTTAATTCACCCCTCCACTTT. Amino acids: CASSLFPGASPVNSPLHF. The gene calls are TRBV27 and TRBJ1-6, with D possibly being TRBD1 (6 bases). CDR1 and CDR2 (germline): MNHEY, SMNVEV (reference sequence). This CDR3 contains 18 residues. Trimming left V 1 base short and J 6 bases short, with 19 bases between.

This chain connects TRBV29-1 to TRBJ1-2; D remains ambiguous. This CDR3 region has 11 residues. V lost 3 bases and J lost 6, with 8 bases in between. Germline lookup yields CDR1 SQVTM and CDR2 ANQGSEA. For the CDR3, the DNA is TGCAGCGTTGATAGCGGTGATGGCTACACCTTC. This sequence encodes CSVDSGDGYTF.

This clonotype was seen only a few times. The V call is TRBV2, the J call TRBJ1-5; a possible D gene is TRBD1 (5 bases). V lost 7 bases to trimming and J lost 0 bases, with 13 bases between them. In germline, CDR1 is SNHLY, CDR2 FYNNEI. This CDR3 is built from 15 residues. CDR3: CASTSDTYSNQPQHF. The CDR3 nucleotides read TGTGCCAGCACCTCGGACACATATAGCAATCAGCCCCAGCATTTT.

This clonotype was detected ten times or more. CDR3 residues: CASSLLAGGPNEQFF. In nucleotides, the CDR3 is TGTGCCAGCAGTTTACTAGCGGGAGGGCCTAATGAGCAGTTCTTC. V usage is TRBV7-3 and J usage is TRBJ2-1; the match to TRBD2 covers 13 bases. V dropped 6 bases and J dropped 7; count of bases not matched to a gene: 6. Germline V gives CDR1 SGHTA, CDR2 FQGTGA. This CDR3 is 15 amino acids long.

This clonotype was observed at least ten times. This chain joins TRBV11-2 and TRBJ2-3; D gene uncertain. Germline lookup yields CDR1 SGHAT and CDR2 FQNNGV. The CDR3 contains 15 residues. V lost 0 bases to trimming and J lost 1 base, with 8 bases between them. CDR3 amino acids: CASSLEPSRTDTQYF. CDR3 sequence (DNA): TGTGCCAGCAGCTTAGAACCCTCACGCACAGATACGCAGTATTTT.

The CDR3 coding sequence is TGTGCCAGCTCCGGACAGGGAATAACCGGGGAGCTGTTTTTT. This sequence encodes CASSGQGITGELFF. The rearrangement joins TRBV18 to TRBJ2-2; 8 bases align to TRBD1. This CDR3 has 14 amino acids. J lost 5 bases, V lost 6 bases, and 5 bases had no gene match. Germline values: CDR1 KGHSH, CDR2 LQKENI.

The table lists this clonotype with many counts. In DNA, the CDR3 is TGTGCCAGCAGTTACATTCCAGGGGGCACAGATACGCAGTATTTT. As protein: CASSYIPGGTDTQYF. The chain combines TRBV6-5 with TRBJ2-3; perhaps TRBD1 as D (6 bases). The CDR3 covers 15 residues. V shed 2 bases and J shed 1 base, with 10 bases lying between them. In germline, CDR1 is MNHEY, CDR2 SVGAGI.

The rearrangement joins TRBV20-1 to TRBJ2-4; D is perhaps TRBD1 (5 bases). The CDR3 length is 14 residues. Germline loops: CDR1 DFQATT, CDR2 SNEGSKA (reference sequence). V lost 0 bases, J lost 4 bases, and 10 bases lay in between. The DNA of the CDR3 is TGCAGTGCTAGAGACAGGGTCGGTAAAAACATTCAGTACTTC. Translating it yields CSARDRVGKNIQYF.

The genes are TRBV20-1 and TRBJ2-2; no definite D call. This CDR3 has 12 residues. Trimming pared 6 bases from V and 5 bases from J, leaving 10 bases between. Germline V gene sequence: CDR1 DFQATT, CDR2 SNEGSKA (reference sequence). CDR3 coding DNA: TGCAGTGCACGGGCCCTAACCGGGGAGCTGTTTTTT. Its protein is CSARALTGELFF.

This clonotype showed up just a few times. This chain connects TRBV5-1 to TRBJ2-3, with D perhaps assigned TRBD1 or TRBD2 (5 bases each). Trimming removed 10 bases from V and 1 base from J, with 13 bases in between. Germline lookup yields CDR1 SGHRS and CDR2 YFSETQ. The CDR3 runs to 13 residues. The CDR3 here is CASGDPGTDTQYF. CDR3 DNA sequence: TGCGCCTCCGGGGACCCAGGCACAGATACGCAGTATTTT.

CDR3 bases: TGTGCCAGTAACGCCCAGGGATATCGGAACACTGAAGCTTTCTTT. It translates to CASNAQGYRNTEAFF. The chain is built from TRBV19 and TRBJ1-1; TRBD1 might be the D (5 bases). Germline V gene lookup returns CDR1 LNHDA and CDR2 SQIVND (reference sequence). V lost 7 bases to trimming and J lost 1 base, with 16 bases between them. The CDR3 length is 15 residues.